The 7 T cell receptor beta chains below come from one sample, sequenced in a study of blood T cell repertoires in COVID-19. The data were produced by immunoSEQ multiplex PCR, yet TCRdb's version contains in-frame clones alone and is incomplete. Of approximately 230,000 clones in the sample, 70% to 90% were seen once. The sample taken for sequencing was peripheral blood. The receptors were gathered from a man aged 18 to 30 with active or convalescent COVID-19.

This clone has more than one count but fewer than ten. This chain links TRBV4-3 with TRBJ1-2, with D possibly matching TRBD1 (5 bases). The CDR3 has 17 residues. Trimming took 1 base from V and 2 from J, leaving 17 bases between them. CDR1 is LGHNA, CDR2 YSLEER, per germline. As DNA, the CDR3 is TGCGCCAGCAGCCAAGGGGTACAGGCACTTTCCAACTATGGCTACACCTTC. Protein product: CASSQGVQALSNYGYTF.

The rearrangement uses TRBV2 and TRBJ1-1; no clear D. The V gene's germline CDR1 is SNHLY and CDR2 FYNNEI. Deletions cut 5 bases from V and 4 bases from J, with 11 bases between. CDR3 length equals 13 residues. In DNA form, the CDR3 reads TGTGCCAGCAGTAGAGGTCGGGGCACTGAAGCTTTCTTT. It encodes CASSRGRGTEAFF.

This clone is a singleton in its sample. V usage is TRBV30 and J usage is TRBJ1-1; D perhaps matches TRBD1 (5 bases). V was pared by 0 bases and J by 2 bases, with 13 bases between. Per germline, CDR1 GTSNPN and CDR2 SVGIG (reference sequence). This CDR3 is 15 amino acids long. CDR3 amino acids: CAWSVPAGHNTEAFF. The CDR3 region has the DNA TGTGCCTGGAGTGTACCGGCAGGACATAACACTGAAGCTTTCTTT.

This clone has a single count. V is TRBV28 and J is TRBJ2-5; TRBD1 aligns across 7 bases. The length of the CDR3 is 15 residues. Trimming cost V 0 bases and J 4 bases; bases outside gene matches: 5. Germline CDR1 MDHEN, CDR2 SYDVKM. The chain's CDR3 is CASSLWETGRETQYF. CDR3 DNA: TGTGCCAGCAGTTTATGGGAGACAGGGAGAGAGACCCAGTACTTC.

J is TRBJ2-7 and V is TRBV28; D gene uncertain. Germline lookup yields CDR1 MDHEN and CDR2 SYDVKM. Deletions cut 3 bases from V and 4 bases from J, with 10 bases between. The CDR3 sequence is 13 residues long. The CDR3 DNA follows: TGTGCCAGCAGTTTCCTCCTCAGGTACGAGCAGTACTTC. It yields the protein CASSFLLRYEQYF.

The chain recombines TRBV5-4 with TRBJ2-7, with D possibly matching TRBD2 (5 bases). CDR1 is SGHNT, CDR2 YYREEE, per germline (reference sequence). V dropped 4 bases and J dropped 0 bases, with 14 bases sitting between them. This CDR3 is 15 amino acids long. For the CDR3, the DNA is TGTGCCAGCAGCCCCAGGACTCGCCTCTCCTACGAGCAGTACTTC. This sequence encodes CASSPRTRLSYEQYF.

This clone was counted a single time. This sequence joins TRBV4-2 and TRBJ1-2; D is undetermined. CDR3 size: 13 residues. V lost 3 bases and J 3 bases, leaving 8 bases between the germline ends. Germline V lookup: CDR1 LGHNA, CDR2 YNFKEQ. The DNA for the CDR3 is TGTGCCAGCAGCCAGAGACAAGACTATGGCTACACCTTC. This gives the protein CASSQRQDYGYTF.